This is a list of T cell receptor beta chains from one sample in a study of cytomegalovirus exposure and HLA in healthy donors. Sequenced by immunoSEQ multiplex PCR; TCRdb stores in-frame clones only, minus some. The profile covers 190,000 or so clones, with about 85% appearing a single time and roughly a tenth taken by the ten largest. Sequencing was done on a sample of PBMCs. All receptors derive from a woman in her 50s in good health and CMV-seropositive. Each CDR3 is given with its conserved first and last residue. D genes are given only for firm matches.

>TRBV10-3|14|TRBJ2-2|TRBD1
CAISTGANTGELFF
TGTGCCATCAGCACAGGGGCGAACACCGGGGAGCTGTTTTTT
>TRBV6-1|14|TRBJ1-1|TRBD1
CASRKDRGNTEAFF
TGTGCCAGCAGGAAAGACAGGGGGAACACTGAAGCTTTCTTT
>TRBV19|15|TRBJ2-7|TRBD1
CASTPRDRGTDEQYF
TGTGCCAGCACTCCTAGGGACAGGGGGACCGACGAGCAGTACTTC
>TRBV18|11|TRBJ2-7|.
CASSPGSEQYF
TGTGCCAGCTCACCCGGGTCCGAGCAGTACTTC
>TRBV5-1|13|TRBJ1-2|.
CASSLGFGDGYTF
TGCGCCAGCAGCTTAGGTTTCGGGGATGGCTACACCTTC
>TRBV27|14|TRBJ1-2|.
CASSLRPGFGGYTF
TGTGCCAGCAGTTTACGTCCGGGGTTCGGAGGCTACACCTTC
>TRBV5-4|16|TRBJ2-7|TRBD2
CASSLGASGGPYEQYF
TGTGCCAGCAGCTTGGGAGCTAGCGGGGGGCCATACGAGCAGTACTTC
>TRBV25-1|15|TRBJ1-3|.
CASTSAGSSGNTIYF
TGTGCCAGCACTTCTGCGGGGAGCTCTGGAAACACCATATATTTT
>TRBV6-1|14|TRBJ2-7|TRBD1
CASSWGQGGYEQYF
TGTGCCAGCAGTTGGGGACAGGGTGGCTACGAGCAGTACTTC
>TRBV10-1|15|TRBJ1-3|.
CASRRDGSSGNTIYF
TGCGCCAGCCGACGGGACGGGAGCTCTGGAAACACCATATATTTT